The T cell receptor beta chain under discussion was sequenced for a study of blood T cell repertoires in COVID-19. Across the whole study: Sources were T cells, B-cell-depleted T cells, or PBMCs; the material itself was cDNA or gDNA.

Comment on this clone: Other DNA sequences in the sample encode the same CDR3.

Sequencing was performed with immunoSEQ multiplex PCR; in TCRdb, only in-frame clones are kept and a portion is missing. This sample has about 220,000 clones, with 80% to 85% found just once. Sample: peripheral blood. The TCR originated in a man aged 25-45 years with active or convalescent COVID-19.

The CDR3 sequence: CASRRGGRGPQPQHF. The CDR3 nucleotides read TGTGCCAGCAGGCGGGGGGGCAGGGGGCCTCAGCCCCAGCATTTT. This rearrangement joins TRBV27 to TRBJ1-5, with TRBD1 matching 8 bases. CDR1 is MNHEY and CDR2 is SMNVEV in the germline V gene (reference sequence). The CDR3 is made up of 15 amino acids. The trim removed 6 bases at V and 6 bases at J, leaving 10 bases unmatched.